Below are 4 T cell receptor beta chains sequenced from a single sample in a study of T cells in Graves' hyperthyroidism and ophthalmopathy. Amplified TCR beta CDR3 regions came from RNA transcripts. TCR CDR3 underwent first-round RT-PCR with the HTBI primer set. MiXCR, run by TCRdb on the multiplex PCR reads, gives a single entry per CDR3 protein. The sample holds roughly 600,000 distinct CDR3 sequences, around 15% seen once. The material sequenced was blood. These receptors all stem from a woman between 50 and 59 years old with Graves' ophthalmopathy.

This clonotype was detected ten times or more. V gene TRBV18 combines with J gene TRBJ2-7; possibly TRBD2 for D (7 bases). The CDR3 is 15 residues long. The germline V and J ends were trimmed by 3 bases and 5 bases, with 17 bases remaining between them. Germline values: CDR1 KGHSH, CDR2 LQKENI. The CDR3 protein is CASSPGGARSDEQYF. Here the CDR3 DNA reads TGTGCCAGCTCACCGGGGGGGGCGCGTTCCGACGAGCAGTACTTC.

V gene TRBV3-1 combines with J gene TRBJ1-2; TRBD1 aligns across 9 bases. The germline gives CDR1 LGHDT, CDR2 YNNKEL (reference sequence). The V gene end was trimmed by 8 bases and the J gene end by 5 bases; junction bases not matched to a gene: 6. This CDR3 is 13 amino acids long. CDR3 residues: CASAPGQGYGYTF. The CDR3 DNA reads TGTGCCAGCGCACCGGGACAGGGTTATGGCTACACCTTC.

This clonotype was counted at least ten times. This chain uses TRBV5-1 with TRBJ2-1; D ambiguous. The germline CDR1 and CDR2 sequences are SGHRS and YFSETQ. The CDR3 has 12 amino acids. The germline V and J ends were trimmed by 0 bases and 6 bases, with 4 bases remaining between them. CDR3 bases: TGCGCCAGCAGCTTGGACCTCAATGAGCAGTTCTTC. Translation: CASSLDLNEQFF.

This clonotype was seen more than once but under ten times. The J gene is TRBJ2-2, the V gene TRBV6-1; D perhaps matches TRBD2 (6 bases). Trimming took off 7 bases at V and 2 bases at J, with 17 bases between the two ends. Germline loops: CDR1 MNHNS, CDR2 SASEGT. The CDR3 has 16 residues. Written as DNA, the CDR3 is TGTGCCAGCAATAACATCGGGACTTTTAACACCGGGGAGCTGTTTTTT. Translated: CASNNIGTFNTGELFF.